Each of the 6 T cell receptor beta chains below was sequenced from the same sample in a study of blood T cell repertoires in COVID-19. Some clones are missing from TCRdb's copy, which holds only in-frame ones; the method was immunoSEQ multiplex PCR. Of around 140,000 clones in the sample, roughly four fifths are singletons; the top ten hold roughly 15%. The sample was peripheral blood. The origin of the receptors is a human donor with acute or convalescent COVID-19. The donor label of this sample is uncertain.

The chain recombines TRBV5-6 with TRBJ1-2, with D maybe TRBD1 (6 bases). The CDR3 length is 13 residues. V lost 0 bases and J 5 bases, leaving 8 bases between the germline ends. Germline assignment: CDR1 SGHDT and CDR2 YYEEEE. The CDR3 loop is CASSLGTAYGYTF. The CDR3 region has the DNA TGTGCCAGCAGCTTGGGGACAGCGTATGGCTACACCTTC.

In its sample, this clone was seen a few times. The chain is built from TRBV7-6 and TRBJ1-1, with unresolved D. Per germline, CDR1 SGHVS and CDR2 FNYEAQ. This CDR3 contains 13 residues. Deletions cut 1 base from V and 3 bases from J, with 6 bases between. In DNA, the CDR3 is TGTGCCAGCAGCTTAGGAGGGCACACTGAAGCTTTCTTT. Translation: CASSLGGHTEAFF. Using reference TRBV7-6 and TRBJ1-1 for the parts outside the CDR3, the full variable domain is GAGVSQSPRYKVTKRGQDVALRCDPISGHVSLYWYRQALGQGPEFLTYFNYEAQQDKSGLPNDRFSAERPEGSISTLTIQRTEQRDSAMYRCASSLGGHTEAFFGQGTRLTVV.

This clone was found once. The V and J genes are TRBV7-8 and TRBJ1-1; D call uncertain. This CDR3 is built from 14 residues. V lost 1 base and J 4 bases, leaving 10 bases between the germline ends. The germline V gene has CDR1 SGHVS and CDR2 FQNEAQ. CDR3 nucleotides: TGTGCCAGCAGCTTAGGTTCTGCGGTCACTGAAGCTTTCTTT. Residues: CASSLGSAVTEAFF.

The chain employs TRBV7-2 and TRBJ1-6; a possible D gene is TRBD1 (6 bases). Germline values: CDR1 SGHTA, CDR2 FQGNSA. The CDR3 runs 18 residues. The ends were cut back, 2 bases at V and 4 bases at J, with 18 bases in the middle. CDR3 protein: CASSLQMGAPTYNSPLHF. For the CDR3, the DNA is TGTGCCAGCAGCTTACAGATGGGGGCCCCCACTTATAATTCACCCCTCCACTTT.

The chain joins TRBV30 to TRBJ1-4, with a weak D call TRBD1 (5 bases). The V gene's germline CDR1 is GTSNPN and CDR2 SVGIG (reference sequence). Trimming shortened V by 8 bases and J by 0 bases, and 7 bases separated the two germline ends. This CDR3 has 12 residues. The CDR3 DNA is TGTGCCGCCAGGGCAACTAATGAAAAACTGTTTTTT. Its protein product is CAARATNEKLFF. The full variable domain, rest sourced from reference TRBV30 and TRBJ1-4, is SQTIHQWPATLVQPVGSPLSLECTVEGTSNPNLYWYRQAAGRGLQLLFYSVGIGQISSEVPQNLSASRPQDRQFILSSKKLLLSDSGFYLCAARATNEKLFFGSGTQLSVL.

The gene calls are TRBV5-6 and TRBJ2-2; 7 positions match TRBD1. CDR3 length equals 16 residues. CDR1 is SGHDT and CDR2 is YYEEEE in the germline V gene. J lost 4 bases, V lost 2 bases, and 8 bases had no gene match. CDR3 coding DNA: TGTGCCAGCAGCTTCGGACAGGCGGCGGGCACCGGGGAGCTGTTTTTT. Its translation: CASSFGQAAGTGELFF.